This T cell receptor (beta chain) was observed in a study of T cell responses to AZD1222 COVID-19 vaccine (dated by TCRdb to about 2021). Broadly, across the study: AZD1222 recipients given second doses at about 4 weeks or at about 12 weeks were pooled, since spike-specific TCR depth and breadth were not found to differ between the two schedules. A total of under 250 trial participants underwent TCR sequencing, of whom 200 to 220 had received two doses of AZD1222 and roughly 26 had received two doses of the MenACWY control vaccine. Trial participants were enrolled by age into subgroups of 18-55, 56-69 and 70-plus years, and around 150, 28 and 57 TCR-sequenced participants, respectively, were included in these subgroups.

Results and caveats for the whole study, not just this receptor: Epitopes outside the regions mutated in the B.1.351 and B.1.1.7 variants were reportedly recognized by nearly half of the unique spike-specific TCRs. Participants were mostly white British and included more females than males, and it was suggested by the authors that clonal diversity may have been underestimated. Conclusions about previously exposed vaccinees are limited, since just a handful of AZD1222 recipients were seropositive for SARS-CoV-2 at baseline. No day 14 peak-response samples were available, so repertoires were characterized only after the peak T cell response. Spike-specific TCR breadth and depth rose significantly after two AZD1222 doses compared with day 0 and with MenACWY recipients. The 56-69-year group was small, and its depth increase did not reach significance, likely because of low power. Vaccine-associated CD4 TCRs spanned the whole spike protein, with dominant responses in regions 160-218 and 743-854.

Of note for this clone: Its antigen is not yet known. No much larger clonotype is one base removed from it; base qualities were not supplied.

The CDR3 regions of human TCRbeta chains were subjected to immunosequencing. For the original study's pipeline: TCRs in the repertoires were compared against a reference library of SARS-CoV-2-specific TCRs that had been generated with the MIRA antigen-specificity platform. Breadth meant the fraction of unique TCRs that were SARS-CoV-2-associated, whereas depth meant the fraction of total T cells that were SARS-CoV-2-associated. Using the MIRA data, every spike-specific TCR was mapped to the spike region that the TCR reacted to and assigned to either a CD4 or a CD8 class. Log10-transformed breadth and depth values were compared by one-way ANOVA with Sidak's multiple comparisons tests. TCRdb carries this immuneACCESS record with in-frame sequences only. Its versions omit some clonotypes, under half of them owing to an unresolved V gene in the studies checked, with the rest unexplained. V and J calls and clone size are as listed in that table; D and trimming were resolved from the DNA. Here the sample has 150,000 to 200,000 clones; over 80% occur a single time. The ten largest clonotypes hold 5% to 7.5% of the sample.

Counted from cysteine to phenylalanine, this CDR3 has 16 amino acids. The read is trimmed to its CDR3 DNA, 48 bases read in frame from base 1. For CDR1 and CDR2, the germline V gene (reference sequence) lists SEHNR and FQNEAQ. V lost 6 bases and J lost 2 bases, and the count of bases not matched to a germline gene is 9. The intended sense of this specimen's time point label: baseline before first vaccination. The vaccinee samples were drawn from two UK trials, COV001 and COV002, one of which was a single-blind randomized controlled phase 2/3 trial testing AZD1222 (ChAdOx1 nCoV-19) in healthy adults. For TCRbeta chain sequencing, PBMC samples were collected from trial participants at day 0 and at day 28 after the second dose.

This TCR derives from an adult in good health. The sample was peripheral blood, taken on day 0 of AZD1222 vaccination. Recombination connected TRBV7-9 to TRBJ2-1, with 8 bases aligning to TRBD2. The CDR3: CASRSNGGGPYNEQFF. The DNA sequence is given as TGTGCCAGCAGGTCGAACGGGGGGGGACCCTACAATGAGCAGTTCTTC.